These 5 T cell receptor beta chains originate from one sample sequenced in a study of T cell changes during pregnancy in multiple sclerosis. Clones were read by immunoSEQ multiplex PCR, and TCRdb kept only the in-frame ones, dropping some. This table holds fewer than 50,000 clones, roughly 93% found once. The sequenced sample was CD8+ T cells from peripheral blood mononuclear cells, obtained in the third trimester of pregnancy. The receptors shown here come from a female donor with multiple sclerosis, enrolled in a pregnancy study.

This chain joins TRBV27 and TRBJ2-2; D call uncertain. The CDR3 has 12 amino acids. CDR1 is MNHEY and CDR2 is SMNVEV in the germline V gene (reference sequence). The germline V and J ends were trimmed by 3 bases and 4 bases, with 3 bases remaining between them. This CDR3 reads CASSFITGELFF. CDR3 coding DNA: TGTGCCAGCAGTTTTATCACCGGGGAGCTGTTTTTT.

This clone appeared once. The gene calls are TRBV6-6 and TRBJ1-1, with D tentatively TRBD1 (5 bases). Between the trimmed V and J ends, which lost 8 bases and 3 bases, there was a span of 13 bases. CDR1 MNHNY and CDR2 SVGAGI come from the germline V gene (reference sequence). This CDR3 region has 13 residues. CDR3 loop: CASGTWGDTEAFF. The CDR3 nucleotides read TGTGCCAGCGGGACGTGGGGGGACACTGAAGCTTTCTTT.

Only one count was recorded for this clone. The chain carries TRBV18 and TRBJ1-4; maybe TRBD1 (5 bases). The CDR3 consists of 16 residues. V lost 3 bases, J lost 2 bases, and 13 bases lay in between. In germline, CDR1 is KGHSH, CDR2 LQKENI. CDR3 DNA sequence: TGTGCCAGCTCACCCGACAGATTTGCCACTAATGAAAAACTGTTTTTT. This encodes CASSPDRFATNEKLFF.

This rearrangement joins TRBV19 to TRBJ2-7; unclear D gene. This CDR3 is built from 14 residues. Per the germline V gene, CDR1 is LNHDA and CDR2 is SQIVND (reference sequence). The V end was cut by 1 base, the J end by 2 bases, with 9 bases between. The CDR3 reads CASSIGGGAYEQYF. In DNA, the CDR3 is TGTGCCAGTAGTATAGGAGGCGGAGCCTACGAGCAGTACTTC.

This chain connects TRBV6-5 to TRBJ2-4, with 12 positions matching TRBD2. Trimming at V came to 2 bases and at J to 9 bases, leaving 5 bases not matched to a gene. Germline-derived CDR1 and CDR2 are MNHEY and SVGAGI. CDR3 length: 15 residues. This CDR3 is CASSYVTSGRGIQYF. The DNA of the CDR3 is TGTGCCAGCAGTTACGTGACTAGCGGGAGAGGCATTCAGTACTTC.